These 7 T cell receptor beta chains came from one sample sequenced in a study of T cells expressing NK-cell markers. TCRdb re-called the 5' RACE reads and shows each CDR3 protein once, DNA omitted. Recorded for this sample: roughly 430,000 distinct CDR3 sequences. Material: blood T cells: a sorted CD56 or NKG2C T cell subset, CD4+ or CD8+ T cells, or bulk PBMC T cells (not recorded which). Receptors originate from a woman aged 18-70 years in good health.

The chain has TRBV7-8 and TRBJ2-1. The CDR3 has 12 residues. CDR1 and CDR2 from the germline V gene are SGHVS and FQNEAQ. The CDR3 loop reads CASSALNDEQFF.

V and J are TRBV20-1 and TRBJ1-2; TCRdb proposes TRBD1, but this gene call is untestable without DNA. This CDR3 region has 13 residues. Germline assignment: CDR1 DFQATT and CDR2 SNEGSKA (reference sequence). This CDR3 reads CSSPSGSKYGYTF.

The chain has TRBV5-1 and TRBJ2-3; TCRdb calls TRBD1, which cannot be checked without DNA. This CDR3 is 13 amino acids long. In germline, CDR1 is SGHRS, CDR2 YFSETQ. The CDR3 protein is CASDPGGKDTQYF. Looking up the rest from reference TRBV5-1 and TRBJ2-3 gives the full variable domain: KAGVTQTPRYLIKTRGQQVTLSCSPISGHRSVSWYQQTPGQGLQFLFEYFSETQRNKGNFPGRFSGRQFSNSRSEMNVSTLELGDSALYLCASDPGGKDTQYFGPGTRLTVL.

The genes are TRBV7-2 and TRBJ2-5; without DNA, the TCRdb call of TRBD2 cannot be checked. There are 16 residues in the CDR3. Germline V CDR1 and CDR2: SGHTA, FQGNSA. This CDR3 reads CASSLVIAGGQETQYF.

The V call is TRBV27, the J call TRBJ1-6; TCRdb's D call, TRBD1, is unchecked because there is no DNA. The V gene's germline CDR1 is MNHEY and CDR2 SMNVEV (reference sequence). The length of the CDR3 is 14 residues. The chain's CDR3 is CASSLGQGGSPLHF.

This chain's CDR3 is CASSRANSPLHF. This chain connects TRBV18 to TRBJ1-6. CDR1 is KGHSH, CDR2 LQKENI, per germline. The CDR3 covers 12 residues.

The rearrangement uses TRBV20-1 and TRBJ1-4; absent DNA, TCRdb's TRBD1 call cannot be checked. This CDR3 has 14 amino acids. Germline V CDR1 and CDR2: DFQATT, SNEGSKA (reference sequence). CDR3 sequence reads: CSAATRRGREKLFF.